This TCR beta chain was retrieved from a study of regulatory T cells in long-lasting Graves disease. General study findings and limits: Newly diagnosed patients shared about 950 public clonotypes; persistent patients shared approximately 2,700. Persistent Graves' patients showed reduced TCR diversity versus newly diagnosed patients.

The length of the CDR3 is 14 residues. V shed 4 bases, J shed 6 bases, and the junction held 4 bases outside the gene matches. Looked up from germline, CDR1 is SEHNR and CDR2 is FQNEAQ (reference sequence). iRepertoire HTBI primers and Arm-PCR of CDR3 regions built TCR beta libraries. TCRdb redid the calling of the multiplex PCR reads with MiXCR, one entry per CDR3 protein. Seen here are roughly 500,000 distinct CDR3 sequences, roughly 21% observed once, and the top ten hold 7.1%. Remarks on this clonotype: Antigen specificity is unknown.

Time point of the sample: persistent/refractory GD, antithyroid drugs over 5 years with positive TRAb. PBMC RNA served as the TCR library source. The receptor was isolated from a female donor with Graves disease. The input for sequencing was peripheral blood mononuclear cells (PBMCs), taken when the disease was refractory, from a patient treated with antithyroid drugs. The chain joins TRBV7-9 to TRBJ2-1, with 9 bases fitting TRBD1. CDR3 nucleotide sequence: TGTGCCAGCAGCTGGACAGGGGATCTCAATGAGCAGTTCTTC. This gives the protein CASSWTGDLNEQFF.